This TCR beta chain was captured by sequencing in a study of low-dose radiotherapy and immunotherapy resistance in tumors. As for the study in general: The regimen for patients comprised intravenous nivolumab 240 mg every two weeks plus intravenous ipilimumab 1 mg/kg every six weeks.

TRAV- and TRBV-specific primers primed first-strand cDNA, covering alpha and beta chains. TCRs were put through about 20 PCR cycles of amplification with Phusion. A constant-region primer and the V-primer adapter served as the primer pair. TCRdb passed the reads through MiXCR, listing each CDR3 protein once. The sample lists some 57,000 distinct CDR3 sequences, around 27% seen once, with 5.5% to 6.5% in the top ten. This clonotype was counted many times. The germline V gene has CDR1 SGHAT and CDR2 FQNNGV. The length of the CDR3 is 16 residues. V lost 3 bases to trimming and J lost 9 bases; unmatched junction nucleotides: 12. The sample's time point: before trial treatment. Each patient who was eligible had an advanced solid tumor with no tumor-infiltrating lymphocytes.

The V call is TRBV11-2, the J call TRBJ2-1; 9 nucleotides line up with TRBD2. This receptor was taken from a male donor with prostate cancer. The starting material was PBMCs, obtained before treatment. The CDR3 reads CASSFSPGGGVREQFF. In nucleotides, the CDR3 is TGTGCCAGCAGCTTCTCTCCTGGCGGGGGGGTGCGTGAGCAGTTCTTC.